This passage covers 24 T cell receptor beta chains from one sample sequenced in a study of molecular identifiers for immune sequencing clone quantification (dated by TCRdb to the late 2010s). The receptor library was made with PCR. Sequencing instrument: NextSeq 500. The public reads were reanalyzed by TCRdb: fastp trimming at Q25, MiXCR alignment, in-frame beta chains only. For every CDR3 protein sequence, its rows merge into one entry that carries the most common genes and DNA. The sample profile shows around 100,000 distinct CDR3 sequences; about 35% of them were found once. Of the sample, over 8% is held by the ten largest clones. What was sequenced was naive CD8+ T cells from blood, with Jurkat cell RNA spiked in. Sample cell subset or site, as interpreted from the label and publication: FACS-sorted CD8+CD4-CCR7+CD45RA+ naive T cells. The receptors derive from a human donor in good health. Some libraries in this study had Jurkat cell RNA spiked in.

A remark on this clonotype: No conserved phenylalanine or tryptophan is present at the end of the CDR3, so a read error is the likely explanation. It is unclear where the CDR3 begins or ends on the DNA, so no DNA is shown, and the CDR3 is as TCRdb lists it. The rearrangement links TRBV19 to TRBJ2-7; the table's D call, TRBD2, was not checked against the DNA. Ends included, the CDR3 has 14 residues. From germline, CDR1 is LNHDA and CDR2 SQIVND (reference sequence). The CDR3 reads CASSMGSGGYERYI.

As regards this clonotype: Compared with germline, one end of the junction differs, possibly owing to a read error. V and J are TRBV5-3 and TRBJ1-1; tentatively, D is TRBD1 (6 bases). TRBV5-3 is reported as an ORF; its role is uncertain. The CDR3 sequence is 16 residues long. The CDR3 DNA sequence: TGTGCCAGCAGCTTACTTACAGGGAGACTGAACACTGATGCTATCTTT. Translated: CASSLLTGRLNTDAIF.

About this clonotype: This may be a read error, as it is one base from a much larger clone. V usage is TRBV9 and J usage is TRBJ2-3; D remains unclear. CDR3 length: 13 residues. V lost 1 base to trimming and J lost 2 bases, with 5 bases between them. Germline CDR1 SGDLS, CDR2 YYNGEE. The CDR3 coding sequence is TGTGCCAGCAGCGTATGGAACACAGATACGCAGTATTTT. This sequence encodes CASSVWNTDTQYF.

This clonotype showed up many times. V is TRBV28 and J is TRBJ2-7; TRBD1 matches 7 bases. CDR3 size: 17 residues. The V and J ends lost 8 bases and 0 bases, in that order; junction bases with no gene match: 16. CDR1 and CDR2 from the germline V gene are MDHEN and SYDVKM. CDR3 nucleotide sequence: TGTGCCAGCCTGTCCCCACGGCCGGGACAGCCCTCCTACGAGCAGTACTTC. Encoded protein: CASLSPRPGQPSYEQYF.

As concerns this clonotype: The conserved closing phenylalanine or tryptophan is absent in this CDR3, likely reflecting a read error. The V gene is TRBV27, the J gene TRBJ2-3; D unresolved. V gave up 4 bases and J gave up 12 bases, with 14 bases separating them. Germline V lookup: CDR1 MNHEY, CDR2 SMNVEV (reference sequence). This CDR3 is built from 12 residues. CDR3 bases: TGTGCCAGCAGTTCCGACCCAGCCCCCCAGTATTTA. This gives the protein CASSSDPAPQYL.

This clonotype was counted at least ten times. This sequence joins TRBV28 and TRBJ2-6; D call uncertain. The CDR3 has 12 residues. V shed 9 bases and J shed 3 bases, with 6 bases lying between them. Germline assignment: CDR1 MDHEN and CDR2 SYDVKM. CDR3 nucleotides: TGTGCCAGTAGATTTGGGGCCAACGTCCTGACTTTC. It codes for CASRFGANVLTF.

On this clonotype itself: One base away lies a much larger clone, so this may be a sequencing read error. V is TRBV4-1 and J is TRBJ2-5; TRBD2 is a possible D gene (5 bases). Germline CDR1 reads MGHRA; CDR2 reads YSYEKL. With 4 bases removed from V and 4 bases from J, the gap between germline ends came to 10 bases. The CDR3 has 13 residues. CDR3 residues: CASSPSHLETQYF. CDR3 DNA sequence: TGCGCCAGCAGCCCTAGCCACCTAGAGACCCAGTACTTC.

This clonotype was recorded many times. The chain has TRBV7-9 and TRBJ2-3, with TRBD1 identical over 7 bases. The CDR3 has 15 amino acids. Germline V gene lookup returns CDR1 SEHNR and CDR2 FQNEAQ (reference sequence). The trim removed 5 bases at V and 4 bases at J, leaving 9 bases unmatched. The CDR3 spells CASSPPGQTSDTQYF. The CDR3 coding sequence is TGTGCCAGCAGCCCTCCGGGACAGACATCAGATACGCAGTATTTT.

This clonotype was seen ten or more times. One junction end disagrees with the germline gene, perhaps due to a read error. V usage is TRBV23-1 and J usage is TRBJ1-1; D not certain. TRBV23-1 is placed among ORFs of uncertain function. This CDR3 region has 11 residues. The DNA of the CDR3 is TGCGCCAGCAGTCACCCCCCCTGCTCTTCATTT. Amino acid sequence: CASSHPPCSSF.

This clonotype came up a few times. V and J are TRBV28 and TRBJ2-4; D may be TRBD1 (5 bases). Germline V gene lookup returns CDR1 MDHEN and CDR2 SYDVKM. The CDR3 is 15 residues long. Trimming shortened V by 8 bases and J by 0 bases, and 14 bases separated the two germline ends. The CDR3 protein is CASGQLERAKNIQYF. The DNA of the CDR3 is TGTGCCAGCGGACAACTCGAGAGAGCCAAAAACATTCAGTACTTC.

This chain connects TRBV4-3 to TRBJ1-2, with D tentatively TRBD1 (5 bases). The CDR3 is 17 residues long. The germline gives CDR1 LGHNA, CDR2 YSLEER. V lost 1 base, J lost 8 bases, and 23 bases lay in between. The CDR3 reads CASSQGRHKWGMRGYTF. For the CDR3, the DNA is TGCGCCAGCAGCCAAGGTCGTCATAAATGGGGGATGAGGGGCTACACCTTC.

Points on this clonotype: This CDR3 is missing its conserved last phenylalanine or tryptophan, likely due to a read error. The CDR3 DNA is TGTGCCAGCAGCCAATCCGGGACTAGCGGGTACGAGCAGTACTGC. It specifies CASSQSGTSGYEQYC. The chain uses TRBV11-2 and TRBJ2-7; 12 bases are shared with TRBD2. Germline-derived CDR1 and CDR2 are SGHAT and FQNNGV. V lost 5 bases to trimming and J lost 4 bases; unmatched junction nucleotides: 6. This CDR3 region has 15 residues.

A remark on this clonotype: This could be a read error, since a much larger clone is one nucleotide away. The J gene is TRBJ2-7, the V gene TRBV13; D perhaps matches TRBD1 (6 bases). Germline values: CDR1 PRHDT, CDR2 FYEKMQ (reference sequence). The CDR3 totals 15 residues. Trimming shortened V by 6 bases and J by 0 bases, and 15 bases separated the two germline ends. CDR3 nucleotides: TGTGCCAGCAGACTCCAGGGGACCGGCTCCTACGAGCAGTACTTC. This gives the protein CASRLQGTGSYEQYF.

The gene calls are TRBV7-8 and TRBJ2-2; D is ambiguous. This CDR3 region has 11 residues. Looked up from germline, CDR1 is SGHVS and CDR2 is FQNEAQ. V lost 6 bases to trimming and J lost 6 bases, with 5 bases between them. The DNA for the CDR3 is TGTGCCAGCAGTGCTGCCGGGGAGCTGTTTTTT. It specifies CASSAAGELFF. The full variable domain, its missing parts supplied by reference TRBV7-8 and TRBJ2-2, is GAGVSQSPRYKVAKRGQDVALRCDPISGHVSLFWYQQALGQGPEFLTYFQNEAQLDKSGLPSDRFFAERPEGSVSTLKIQRTQQEDSAVYLCASSAAGELFFGEGSRLTVL.

A few counts support this clonotype. Here the CDR3 reads CASSPEGNTQYF. The CDR3 region has the DNA TGTGCCAGCAGCCCCGAGGGCAATACGCAGTATTTT. The V and J genes are TRBV7-9 and TRBJ2-3, with a tentative D call TRBD2 (5 bases). This CDR3 region has 12 residues. In germline, CDR1 is SEHNR, CDR2 FQNEAQ (reference sequence). The V end was cut by 5 bases, the J end by 7 bases, with 10 bases between.

Many counts were recorded for this clonotype. The gene calls are TRBV28 and TRBJ1-2, with TRBD1 as a possible D gene (6 bases). Trimming removed 3 bases from V and 6 bases from J, with 8 bases in between. The germline V gene has CDR1 MDHEN and CDR2 SYDVKM. The CDR3 is 12 residues long. The CDR3 sequence is CASSFTGNGYTF. CDR3 bases: TGTGCCAGCAGTTTTACAGGGAATGGCTACACCTTC.

The sample holds a few counts of this clonotype. The chain links TRBV12-3 or TRBV12-4 to TRBJ1-1, with D unresolved. The V gene lost 3 bases and the J gene lost 6 bases, with 11 bases spanning the gap. The CDR3 contains 13 residues. CDR3 protein: CASSFAGPPEAFF. The DNA of the CDR3 is TGTGCCAGCAGTTTCGCTGGGCCCCCTGAAGCTTTCTTT.

V gene TRBV6-5 combines with J gene TRBJ2-3; 8 bases agree with TRBD2. Trimming at V came to 4 bases and at J to 4 bases, leaving 7 bases not matched to a gene. CDR1 MNHEY and CDR2 SVGAGI come from the germline V gene. The CDR3 sequence is 15 residues long. CDR3 sequence (DNA): TGTGCCAGCAGTTCGACTGGCGGGAGGCCAGATACGCAGTATTTT. Translation: CASSSTGGRPDTQYF.

This clonotype was counted many times. The rearrangement uses TRBV28 and TRBJ1-5, with TRBD1 identical over 8 bases. The V gene's germline CDR1 is MDHEN and CDR2 SYDVKM. This CDR3 spans 16 amino acids. With V trimmed by 5 bases and J by 6 bases, 12 bases remained unmatched. The CDR3 here is CASSPMGQDAGQPQHF. The DNA for the CDR3 is TGTGCCAGCAGTCCCATGGGACAGGACGCGGGTCAGCCCCAGCATTTT.

The chain combines TRBV7-3 with TRBJ2-7; 12 bases map to TRBD2. J was trimmed by 4 bases and V by 6 bases; bases with no gene match: 10. CDR3 length: 16 residues. Germline CDR1 SGHTA, CDR2 FQGTGA. In nucleotides, the CDR3 is TGTGCCAGCAGAAAGACTAGCGGGAGTATTTCATACGAGCAGTACTTC. Amino acid sequence: CASRKTSGSISYEQYF.

This clonotype turned up a few times. This chain connects TRBV6-6 to TRBJ2-2, with D perhaps being TRBD1 or TRBD2 (5 bases each). Germline assignment: CDR1 MNHNY and CDR2 SVGAGI (reference sequence). V was clipped by 2 bases and J by 7 bases, with 20 bases between them. The CDR3 contains 17 residues. CDR3 region: CASSYTSGTPMVGELFF. In DNA form, the CDR3 reads TGTGCCAGCAGTTACACCTCCGGGACCCCTATGGTCGGGGAGCTGTTTTTT.

J is TRBJ2-1 and V is TRBV28; tentatively, D is TRBD1 (5 bases). The V end was cut by 5 bases, the J end by 8 bases, with 22 bases between. Germline V gene sequence: CDR1 MDHEN, CDR2 SYDVKM. The CDR3 sequence is 16 residues long. CDR3 sequence: CASSSFKGPLWYEQFF. The CDR3 bases are TGTGCCAGCAGTAGCTTCAAGGGGCCACTGTGGTATGAGCAGTTCTTC.

About this clonotype itself: A much larger clone differs from this one at a single base, so this may be a read error. The chain employs TRBV29-1 and TRBJ1-2; D unclear. Trimming removed 7 bases from V and 0 bases from J, with 15 bases in between. Germline CDR1 reads SQVTM; CDR2 reads ANQGSEA. CDR3 length equals 14 residues. In DNA, the CDR3 is TGCAGCGGTGAGGCCCAGACTGCTAACTATGGCTACACCTTC. Protein product: CSGEAQTANYGYTF.

This clonotype turned up a few times. The chain employs TRBV27 and TRBJ1-1, with D unresolved. This CDR3 is built from 15 residues. Germline V gene lookup returns CDR1 MNHEY and CDR2 SMNVEV (reference sequence). V lost 0 bases to trimming and J lost 5 bases, with 13 bases between them. The CDR3 coding sequence is TGTGCCAGCAGTTTATCTGGGGTTAGGGAAACTGAAGCTTTCTTT. The encoded protein is CASSLSGVRETEAFF.